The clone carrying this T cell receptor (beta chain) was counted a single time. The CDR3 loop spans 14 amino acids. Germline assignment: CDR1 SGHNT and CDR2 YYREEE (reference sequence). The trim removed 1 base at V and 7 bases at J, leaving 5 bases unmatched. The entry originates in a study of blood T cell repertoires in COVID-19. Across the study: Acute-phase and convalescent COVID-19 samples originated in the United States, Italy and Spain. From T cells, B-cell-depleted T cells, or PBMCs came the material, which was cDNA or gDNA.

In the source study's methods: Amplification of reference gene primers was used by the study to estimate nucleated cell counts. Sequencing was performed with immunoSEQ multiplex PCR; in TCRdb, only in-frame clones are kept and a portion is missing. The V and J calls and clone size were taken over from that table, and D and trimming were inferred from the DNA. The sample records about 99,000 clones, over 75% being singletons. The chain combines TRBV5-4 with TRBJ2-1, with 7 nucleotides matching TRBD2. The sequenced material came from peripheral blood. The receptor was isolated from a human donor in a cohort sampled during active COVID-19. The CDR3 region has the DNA TGTGCCAGCAGCTTGTTAGCGGGCTTGAATGAGCAGTTCTTC. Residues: CASSLLAGLNEQFF.